The clone carrying this T cell receptor beta chain turned up a few times. Its target is unknown. The assay was immunoSEQ multiplex PCR, and TCRdb's table has in-frame clones only and misses some. In the table there are tens of thousands of clones, less than 90% of which are singletons. These data originate in a study of OX40 agonist ivuxolimab in advanced cancers. Study overall: Across the patients, intravenous ivuxolimab was delivered every 2 weeks at 0.01 to 10 mg/kg.

V was shortened by 5 bases and J by 9 bases, with 23 bases between the two germline ends. Per germline, CDR1 GTSNPN and CDR2 SVGIG (reference sequence). The CDR3 spans 14 residues. General study points: Clonal expansion from baseline to week 6 occurred in both CD4+ and CD8+ T cells.

Excluded were patients having autoimmune disease history or systemic immunosuppression. The chain recombines TRBV30 with TRBJ2-7; no reliable D call. Sequenced material: CD4+ or CD8+ T cells sorted from blood, taken in a trial of the OX40 agonist ivuxolimab. The receptor comes from an adult with an advanced solid tumor such as melanoma, head and neck, liver or kidney cancer. In DNA form, the CDR3 reads TGTGCCTGGGCCTTAACGACCGGTGGTGCCAGGCAGTACTTC. Translation: CAWALTTGGARQYF. Full variable domain (outside the CDR3, taken from reference TRBV30 and TRBJ2-7): SQTIHQWPATLVQPVGSPLSLECTVEGTSNPNLYWYRQAAGRGLQLLFYSVGIGQISSEVPQNLSASRPQDRQFILSSKKLLLSDSGFYLCAWALTTGGARQYFGPGTRLTVT.